Listed here are 13 T cell receptor beta chains from one sample, sequenced in a study of T cell repertoires in cytomegalovirus infection. TCRdb re-called the reads with MiXCR, one entry per CDR3 protein. The data show about 740,000 distinct CDR3 sequences, roughly 36% seen once. The source material was PBMCs. These receptors all stem from a human donor in good health (CMV status not recorded). Some clones in this sample may be carry-over from other donors' samples.

This clonotype was picked up many times. V gene TRBV12-3 or TRBV12-4 combines with J gene TRBJ1-1; a possible D gene is TRBD1 (6 bases). This CDR3 comprises 13 residues. V dropped 5 bases and J dropped 5 bases, with 12 bases sitting between them. CDR3 sequence (DNA): TGTGCCAGCAGTCTGACAGGAGAAACTGAAGCTTTCTTT. Amino acid sequence: CASSLTGETEAFF.

As concerns this clonotype: Without the conserved terminal phenylalanine or tryptophan, this CDR3 likely stems from a read error. The gene calls are TRBV6-1 and TRBJ2-7, with 11 bases that match TRBD1. CDR3 length: 15 amino acids. V was pared by 4 bases and J by 3 bases, with 5 bases of the junction left unmatched. Per germline, CDR1 MNHNS and CDR2 SASEGT. CDR3 loop: CASSAGQGAFYEQYS. The CDR3 DNA sequence: TGTGCCAGCAGTGCTGGACAGGGGGCTTTCTACGAGCAGTACTCC.

The sample holds many counts of this clonotype. V gene TRBV7-3 combines with J gene TRBJ2-2; TRBD1 agrees at 10 bases. The V gene's germline CDR1 is SGHTA and CDR2 FQGTGA. The CDR3 spans 15 residues. V lost 6 bases, J lost 6 bases, and 7 bases stayed unmatched. The CDR3 here is CASRFQTGGAGELFF. The CDR3, as DNA: TGTGCCAGCAGGTTCCAGACAGGGGGCGCCGGGGAGCTGTTTTTT.

The chain combines TRBV19 with TRBJ2-1; D is perhaps TRBD1 (6 bases). This CDR3 has 17 amino acids. Germline lookup yields CDR1 LNHDA and CDR2 SQIVND (reference sequence). V lost 3 bases to trimming and J lost 4 bases, with 19 bases between them. The CDR3 bases are TGTGCCAGTAGTATTGGGGGCGGACAGTCCCTTTACAATGAGCAGTTCTTC. Translating gives CASSIGGGQSLYNEQFF.

The V call is TRBV10-3, the J call TRBJ1-6; D uncertain. Looked up from germline, CDR1 is ENHRY and CDR2 is SYGVKD. Trimming pared 0 bases from V and 9 bases from J, leaving 9 bases between. The CDR3 covers 14 residues. CDR3: CAISESPQLSPLHF. The CDR3 DNA reads as TGTGCCATCAGTGAGTCTCCACAGCTTTCACCCCTCCACTTT.

The table lists this clonotype with a few counts. This chain links TRBV7-2 with TRBJ2-1, with D perhaps matching TRBD1 (5 bases). Germline CDR1 and CDR2: SGHTA and FQGNSA. The V and J ends lost 1 base and 4 bases respectively, with 14 bases between them. The CDR3 is 16 amino acids. CDR3 sequence reads: CASSLVAQGPYNEQFF. CDR3 bases: TGTGCCAGCAGCTTAGTTGCCCAGGGTCCTTACAATGAGCAGTTCTTC. Drawing the rest from reference TRBV7-2 and TRBJ2-1, the complete variable domain is GAGVSQSPSNKVTEKGKDVELRCDPISGHTALYWYRQSLGQGLEFLIYFQGNSAPDKSGLPSDRFSAERTGGSVSTLTIQRTQQEDSAVYLCASSLVAQGPYNEQFFGPGTRLTVL.

The gene calls are TRBV27 and TRBJ2-7, with D tentatively TRBD1 (6 bases). The germline V gene has CDR1 MNHEY and CDR2 SMNVEV (reference sequence). This CDR3 comprises 13 residues. Trimming removed 5 bases from V and 9 bases from J, with 17 bases in between. CDR3 nucleotide sequence: TGTGCCAGCAGTCCCAGGGGTTCCATGGTGCAGTACTTC. Translating gives CASSPRGSMVQYF.

The chain joins TRBV7-9 to TRBJ2-5; the D gene is possibly TRBD2 (6 bases). V shed 5 bases and J shed 9 bases, with 25 bases lying between them. Germline values: CDR1 SEHNR, CDR2 FQNEAQ (reference sequence). The CDR3 sequence is 16 residues long. CDR3 nucleotide sequence: TGTGCCAGCAGCCTCGCCGGGAGCCAAACCGGGGGAGCCCAGTACTTC. Translated, it gives CASSLAGSQTGGAQYF. Filled out from reference TRBV7-9 and TRBJ2-5, the complete variable domain reads DTGVSQNPRHKITKRGQNVTFRCDPISEHNRLYWYRQTLGQGPEFLTYFQNEAQLEKSRLLSDRFSAERPKGSFSTLEIQRTEQGDSAMYLCASSLAGSQTGGAQYFGPGTRLLVL.

The chain carries TRBV7-9 and TRBJ2-1; unclear D gene. V was shortened by 5 bases and J by 3 bases, with 11 bases between the two germline ends. This CDR3 has 14 residues. The germline V gene has CDR1 SEHNR and CDR2 FQNEAQ (reference sequence). The CDR3 here is CASSVRSVYNEQFF. The CDR3 DNA sequence: TGTGCCAGCAGCGTTCGGTCGGTCTACAATGAGCAGTTCTTC.

In this sample, this clonotype turned up once. CDR3 region: CASSSSTGLNYGYTF. Written as DNA, the CDR3 is TGTGCCAGCAGCTCTTCGACAGGGCTAAACTATGGCTACACCTTC. The V call is TRBV11-2, the J call TRBJ1-2; TRBD1 aligns across 7 bases. The CDR3 contains 15 residues. CDR1 is SGHAT and CDR2 is FQNNGV in the germline V gene. V trimming: 4 bases; J trimming: 2 bases; junction bases outside the gene matches: 7.

V usage is TRBV6-1 and J usage is TRBJ1-6, with unresolved D. This CDR3 is built from 13 residues. CDR1 is MNHNS, CDR2 SASEGT, per germline. V lost 3 bases and J lost 7, with 7 bases in between. The CDR3 region is CASSEMGNSPLHF. The CDR3 DNA sequence: TGTGCCAGCAGTGAGATGGGAAATTCACCCCTCCACTTT.

In DNA, the CDR3 is TGTGCCAGCAGATCGTCCCTCAGGACAGGTTTGAACACTGAAGCTTTCTTT. This encodes CASRSSLRTGLNTEAFF. This rearrangement joins TRBV7-9 to TRBJ1-1; 7 positions agree with TRBD1. The CDR3 is 17 amino acids. The germline CDR1 and CDR2 sequences are SEHNR and FQNEAQ (reference sequence). J lost 0 bases, V lost 6 bases, and 13 bases had no gene match. The whole variable domain, filled in from reference TRBV7-9 and TRBJ1-1, reads DTGVSQNPRHKITKRGQNVTFRCDPISEHNRLYWYRQTLGQGPEFLTYFQNEAQLEKSRLLSDRFSAERPKGSFSTLEIQRTEQGDSAMYLCASRSSLRTGLNTEAFFGQGTRLTVV.

This clonotype was counted only a few times. This sequence joins TRBV28 and TRBJ1-5, with TRBD1 matching over 9 bases. The CDR3 consists of 14 residues. CDR1 and CDR2 (germline): MDHEN, SYDVKM. Trimming removed 8 bases from V and 7 bases from J; junction bases left unmatched: 9. This CDR3 reads CASHVDRGRQPQHF. As DNA, the CDR3 is TGTGCCAGCCACGTGGACAGGGGCCGACAGCCCCAGCATTTT.